The 28 T cell receptor beta chains given below trace back to one sample, sequenced in a study of response to subunit inactivated influenza vaccine. Using its own MiXCR run on the RT-PCR reads, TCRdb lists one record per CDR3 protein. The table includes just under 550,000 distinct CDR3 sequences, roughly 23% detected once. This sample also belongs to another study, concerning T cells expressing NK-cell markers. That source notes: It was by 5'RACE template switching with UMIs that TCR beta cDNA was made.

The sequencing here drew on CD4+ T cells sorted from PBMCs, taken less than 13 days after vaccination. These receptors originate from a man over 45 who received an inactivated influenza vaccine.

This clonotype has only a few counts. V and J are TRBV12-3 or TRBV12-4 and TRBJ2-2, with 9 bases matching TRBD2. CDR3 size: 15 residues. The V gene end was trimmed by 5 bases and the J gene end by 7 bases; junction bases not matched to a gene: 8. Written as DNA, the CDR3 is TGTGCCAGCAGTCCGTCGAGCGGGGGGCTCGGGGAGCTGTTTTTT. This encodes CASSPSSGGLGELFF.

The chain links TRBV10-3 to TRBJ1-2; 7 nucleotides match TRBD1. Germline CDR1 ENHRY, CDR2 SYGVKD. With 4 bases clipped from V and 3 bases from J, the junction kept 11 bases outside the gene matches. The CDR3 length is 16 residues. This chain's CDR3 is CAISGGQQGWDYGYTF. The CDR3 DNA is TGTGCCATCAGTGGCGGACAACAGGGGTGGGACTATGGCTACACCTTC.

The chain couples TRBV10-3 to TRBJ2-7; 11 bases fit TRBD2. CDR1 and CDR2 from the germline V gene are ENHRY and SYGVKD. This CDR3 contains 14 residues. J lost 3 bases, V lost 6 bases, and 4 bases had no gene match. CDR3 protein: CAISRLAGNYEQYF. The CDR3 DNA reads TGTGCCATCAGCCGACTAGCGGGGAACTACGAGCAGTACTTC.

The genes are TRBV12-2 and TRBJ2-7. TRBV12-2 is a pseudogene segment. The CDR3 covers 13 residues. The CDR3 loop reads CASRLAWNYEQYF. In nucleotides, the CDR3 is TGTGCAAGTCGCTTAGCTTGGAACTACGAGCAGTACTTC.

This clonotype has just a few counts. The CDR3 loop reads CSAKTRDLETQYF. The CDR3 bases are TGCAGTGCCAAGACTAGGGACCTAGAGACCCAGTACTTC. This chain connects TRBV20-1 to TRBJ2-5; D is perhaps TRBD2 (6 bases). The CDR3 has 13 residues. Germline values: CDR1 DFQATT, CDR2 SNEGSKA (reference sequence). V was trimmed by 6 bases and J by 4 bases, leaving 15 bases between them.

A remark on this clonotype: One junction end disagrees with the germline gene, perhaps due to a read error. Here the CDR3 reads CATSRRAASSGGETQHF. The CDR3 DNA reads TGTGCCACCAGCAGAAGGGCGGCCTCCTCGGGTGGAGAGACCCAGCACTTC. This chain links TRBV15 with TRBJ2-5; D remains unclear. CDR3 length: 17 amino acids. Germline V lookup: CDR1 LNHNV, CDR2 YYDKDF (reference sequence). The complete variable domain, with remaining parts taken from reference TRBV15 and TRBJ2-5, reads DAMVIQNPRYQVTQFGKPVTLSCSQTLNHNVMYWYQQKSSQAPKLLFHYYDKDFNNEADTPDNFQSRRPNTSFCFLDIRSPGLGDTAMYLCATSRRAASSGGETQHFGPGTRLLVL.

The J gene is TRBJ2-1, the V gene TRBV6-1, with TRBD1 matching 7 bases. Losses at the gene ends were 6 bases for V and 6 bases for J; bases not matched to a gene: 14. Germline V CDR1 and CDR2: MNHNS, SASEGT. CDR3 size: 16 residues. In DNA, the CDR3 is TGTGCCAGCAGAATACGCTACAGGGGTCCGGGCAATGAGCAGTTCTTC. Residues: CASRIRYRGPGNEQFF.

V and J are TRBV7-2 and TRBJ2-7; 7 bases fit TRBD1. CDR1 is SGHTA, CDR2 FQGNSA, per germline. Unmatched junction bases numbered 5, after V lost 1 base and J lost 2 bases. The CDR3 sequence is 15 residues long. The CDR3 spells CASSLVTQGAYEQYF. In DNA form, the CDR3 reads TGTGCCAGCAGCTTAGTAACGCAGGGGGCCTACGAGCAGTACTTC.

The chain is built from TRBV30 and TRBJ2-1, with TRBD2 matching 10 bases. The V gene end was trimmed by 2 bases and the J gene end by 15 bases; junction bases not matched to a gene: 13. The germline V gene has CDR1 GTSNPN and CDR2 SVGIG (reference sequence). The CDR3 consists of 14 residues. The DNA of the CDR3 is TGTGCCTGGAGTAGGTCGGCTAGCGGGAGTAGGCGGTTCTTC. This sequence encodes CAWSRSASGSRRFF.

The chain joins TRBV6-2 or TRBV6-3 to TRBJ1-5, with D uncertain. Between the trimmed V and J ends, which lost 4 bases and 4 bases, there was a span of 8 bases. Germline V CDR1 and CDR2: MNHEY, SVGEGT. The CDR3 extends over 13 amino acids. Written as DNA, the CDR3 is TGTGCCAGCAGTTTGATTACTAATCAGCCCCAGCATTTT. Encoded protein: CASSLITNQPQHF.

This clonotype was seen more than once but under ten times. The rearrangement links TRBV15 to TRBJ2-2, with TRBD2 as a possible D gene (5 bases). Germline V gene sequence: CDR1 LNHNV, CDR2 YYDKDF (reference sequence). The CDR3 totals 12 residues. Trimming cost V 5 bases and J 7 bases, with 8 bases left between them. The CDR3 bases are TGTGCCACCAGCGCGGGCCACGGGGAGCTGTTTTTT. Residues: CATSAGHGELFF.

This clonotype turned up a few times. This rearrangement joins TRBV12-3 or TRBV12-4 to TRBJ2-7; D may be TRBD1 (6 bases). V gave up 6 bases and J gave up 5 bases, with 17 bases separating them. The CDR3 length is 14 residues. The CDR3 nucleotides are TGTGCCAGCAGATACACAGGGAAGGGAGACGAGCAGTACTTC. Its protein product is CASRYTGKGDEQYF.

The chain has TRBV6-1 and TRBJ2-3, with D tentatively TRBD1 (6 bases). This CDR3 contains 15 residues. Germline CDR1 reads MNHNS; CDR2 reads SASEGT. V gave up 5 bases and J gave up 5 bases, with 17 bases separating them. The CDR3 here is CASSPRRGGVDTQYF. The CDR3 DNA reads as TGTGCCAGCAGTCCGCGTAGAGGGGGTGTAGATACGCAGTATTTT.

This clonotype was seen a few times. V gene TRBV12-3 or TRBV12-4 combines with J gene TRBJ1-5; no clear D. V was cut by 3 bases and J by 7 bases, with 10 bases left in between. This CDR3 is 13 amino acids long. The CDR3 DNA reads TGTGCCAGCAGTTTGTATGGTACCCAGCCCCAGCATTTT. Translated: CASSLYGTQPQHF.

This clonotype was observed a handful of times. V is TRBV4-3 and J is TRBJ2-2, with 11 bases fitting TRBD2. This CDR3 contains 16 residues. Trimming cost V 5 bases and J 3 bases; bases outside gene matches: 5. The germline gives CDR1 LGHNA, CDR2 YSLEER. The CDR3: CASSVLAGGHTGELFF. CDR3 in DNA: TGCGCCAGCAGCGTCCTAGCGGGAGGCCACACCGGGGAGCTGTTTTTT.

This clonotype showed up many times. The V call is TRBV6-2 or TRBV6-3, the J call TRBJ2-7; D remains ambiguous. This CDR3 region has 11 residues. V was cut by 6 bases and J by 7 bases, with 10 bases left in between. CDR1 and CDR2 (germline): MNHEY, SVGEGT. The CDR3 DNA sequence: TGTGCCAGCAGCTACCCTGAGGAGCAGTACTTC. Its protein is CASSYPEEQYF.

V usage is TRBV12-3 or TRBV12-4 and J usage is TRBJ2-1, with D possibly being TRBD1 (5 bases). Trimming left V 2 bases short and J 10 bases short, with 18 bases between. The CDR3 contains 15 residues. CDR3: CASSLRTWYAWEQFF. CDR3 DNA sequence: TGTGCCAGCAGTTTAAGGACATGGTATGCTTGGGAGCAGTTCTTC.

This clonotype was seen ten or more times. This sequence joins TRBV7-2 and TRBJ1-3; D not certain. Germline loops: CDR1 SGHTA, CDR2 FQGNSA. The CDR3 has 15 amino acids. Trimming removed 0 bases at V and 2 bases at J, with 8 bases between. The CDR3, as DNA: TGTGCCAGCAGCTTAGCGTCGGCAGCTGGAAACACCATATATTTT. It codes for CASSLASAAGNTIYF.

The V gene is TRBV18, the J gene TRBJ2-7; no clear D gene. The V and J ends lost 2 bases and 6 bases respectively, with 5 bases between them. The CDR3 consists of 11 residues. Germline lookup yields CDR1 KGHSH and CDR2 LQKENI. The CDR3 loop is CASSPSSEQYF. CDR3 coding DNA: TGTGCCAGCTCACCATCTAGCGAGCAGTACTTC.

This clonotype has only a few counts. This chain joins TRBV7-6 and TRBJ2-7; no clear D. The CDR3 sequence is 14 residues long. The V gene lost 4 bases and the J gene lost 5 bases, with 15 bases spanning the gap. From germline, CDR1 is SGHVS and CDR2 FNYEAQ. DNA for the CDR3: TGTGCCAGCAGCTCACCCTGGTCCCGGAACGAGCAGTACTTC. Protein sequence: CASSSPWSRNEQYF.

This clonotype showed up just once. The chain couples TRBV7-2 to TRBJ1-1, with a tentative D call TRBD1 (6 bases). The CDR3 consists of 15 residues. CDR1 is SGHTA and CDR2 is FQGNSA in the germline V gene. Trimming took 7 bases from V and 0 from J, leaving 15 bases between them. CDR3 coding DNA: TGTGCCAGCACCCCAAGGGGGGTTATGAACACTGAAGCTTTCTTT. Translating gives CASTPRGVMNTEAFF.

The gene calls are TRBV6-2 or TRBV6-3 and TRBJ2-3; 10 bases match TRBD2. The CDR3 is made up of 14 amino acids. Germline CDR1 MNHEY, CDR2 SVGEGT. The junction had 4 bases not matched to a gene; V was cut back by 7 bases and J by 3 bases. The CDR3 sequence is CASIFSGRTDTQYF. CDR3 coding DNA: TGTGCCAGCATCTTTAGCGGGAGGACAGATACGCAGTATTTT.

V usage is TRBV24-1 and J usage is TRBJ2-3; D not resolved. V was shortened by 8 bases and J by 6 bases, with 17 bases between the two germline ends. Looked up from germline, CDR1 is KGHDR and CDR2 is SFDVKD. The CDR3 length is 14 residues. CDR3 DNA: TGTGCCACCAAATCATCTGGGTACGAGGATACGCAGTATTTT. It yields the protein CATKSSGYEDTQYF.

This clonotype was counted only a few times. This sequence joins TRBV3-1 and TRBJ2-7, with a possible D match to TRBD1 (5 bases). The CDR3 is made up of 11 amino acids. Germline lookup yields CDR1 LGHDT and CDR2 YNNKEL (reference sequence). Trimming stripped 10 bases from V and 3 bases from J, with 10 bases between. The CDR3 DNA is TGTGCCACCTCGACAGACTACGAGCAGTACTTC. It is translated as CATSTDYEQYF.

V usage is TRBV24-1 and J usage is TRBJ2-1; D remains ambiguous. CDR3 length: 16 amino acids. Trimming took off 4 bases at V and 4 bases at J, with 16 bases between the two ends. Looked up from germline, CDR1 is KGHDR and CDR2 is SFDVKD. CDR3 nucleotides: TGTGCCACCAGTGACCGCACATCAACAACATACAATGAGCAGTTCTTC. Amino acids: CATSDRTSTTYNEQFF.

This sequence joins TRBV6-2 or TRBV6-3 and TRBJ2-1, with D unclear. Germline V CDR1 and CDR2: MNHEY, SVGEGT. Trimming removed 2 bases at V and 3 bases at J, with 11 bases between. The CDR3 totals 15 residues. The CDR3 nucleotides are TGTGCCAGCAGTTACCGCGCTGCGCACTACAATGAGCAGTTCTTC. Translating gives CASSYRAAHYNEQFF.

The chain carries TRBV19 and TRBJ2-1, with 7 bases lining up with TRBD1. The germline CDR1 and CDR2 sequences are LNHDA and SQIVND (reference sequence). With V trimmed by 5 bases and J by 0 bases, 7 bases remained unmatched. There are 16 residues in the CDR3. CDR3 nucleotides: TGTGCCAGTAGTCCAAGACAGGGAAGCTCCTACAATGAGCAGTTCTTC. Protein product: CASSPRQGSSYNEQFF.

The V and J genes are TRBV6-5 and TRBJ1-5; D uncertain. The CDR3 loop spans 15 amino acids. Deletions cut 4 bases from V and 1 base from J, with 11 bases between. Per germline, CDR1 MNHEY and CDR2 SVGAGI. The CDR3 DNA follows: TGTGCCAGCAGTTCGGGCAGTACCAGCAATCAGCCCCAGCATTTT. It translates to CASSSGSTSNQPQHF.